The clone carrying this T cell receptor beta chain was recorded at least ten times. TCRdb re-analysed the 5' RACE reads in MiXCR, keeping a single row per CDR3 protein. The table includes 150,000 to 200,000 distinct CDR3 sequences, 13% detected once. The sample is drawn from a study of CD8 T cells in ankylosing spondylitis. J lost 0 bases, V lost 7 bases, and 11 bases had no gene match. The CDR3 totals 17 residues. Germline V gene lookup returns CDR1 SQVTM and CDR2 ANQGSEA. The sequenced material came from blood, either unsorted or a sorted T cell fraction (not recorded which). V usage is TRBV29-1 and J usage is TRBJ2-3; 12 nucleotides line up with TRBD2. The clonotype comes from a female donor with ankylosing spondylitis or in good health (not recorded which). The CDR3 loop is CSALGLAGSSSTDTQYF. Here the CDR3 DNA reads TGCAGCGCTCTTGGACTAGCGGGGTCCTCTAGCACAGATACGCAGTATTTT.